The 20 T cell receptor beta chains listed next were all sequenced from one sample in a study of blood T cell repertoires in COVID-19. Profiled with immunoSEQ multiplex PCR; TCRdb holds only in-frame clones, not every one. This sample yields around 140,000 clones, of which roughly 80% are seen a single time; around 3.7% belongs to the top ten. Material: peripheral blood. The receptor set was obtained from a man between 65 and 85 years old who had recovered from COVID-19.

This clone was found once. The rearrangement joins TRBV5-1 to TRBJ2-7; no firm D call. This CDR3 is built from 13 residues. The germline V gene has CDR1 SGHRS and CDR2 YFSETQ. V shed 1 base and J shed 4 bases, with 9 bases lying between them. The chain's CDR3 is CASSLRGFYEQYF. CDR3 DNA sequence: TGCGCCAGCAGCTTGCGAGGATTTTACGAGCAGTACTTC.

This clone has just one count. CDR3 region: CASSSGGLYNSGANVLTF. The CDR3 nucleotides read TGTGCCAGCAGTTCCGGGGGACTCTACAACTCTGGGGCCAACGTCCTGACTTTC. This chain connects TRBV5-8 to TRBJ2-6; a possible D gene is TRBD2 (6 bases). This CDR3 is built from 18 residues. Trimming stripped 5 bases from V and 0 bases from J, with 18 bases between. The germline gives CDR1 SGHTS, CDR2 YDEGEE.

The sample holds a few counts of this clone. The genes are TRBV7-2 and TRBJ2-7; D might be TRBD2 (5 bases). Deletions cut 0 bases from V and 2 bases from J, with 11 bases between. The CDR3 is 15 amino acids. The germline V gene has CDR1 SGHTA and CDR2 FQGNSA. Here the CDR3 reads CASSLAGSGAYEQYF. In DNA form, the CDR3 reads TGTGCCAGCAGCTTAGCCGGTTCCGGGGCCTACGAGCAGTACTTC.

This clone was counted once. The chain carries TRBV7-9 and TRBJ2-3, with TRBD2 matching 7 bases. J gave up 4 bases and V 1 base, and 8 bases lay outside the gene matches. Germline V gene sequence: CDR1 SEHNR, CDR2 FQNEAQ (reference sequence). The length of the CDR3 is 16 residues. CDR3 sequence (DNA): TGTGCCAGCAGCTTAGAGGTGGGAGGGATTGCAGATACGCAGTATTTT. This codes for CASSLEVGGIADTQYF. The full variable domain, in which reference TRBV7-9 and TRBJ2-3 provide the parts outside the CDR3, is DTGVSQNPRHKITKRGQNVTFRCDPISEHNRLYWYRQTLGQGPEFLTYFQNEAQLEKSRLLSDRFSAERPKGSFSTLEIQRTEQGDSAMYLCASSLEVGGIADTQYFGPGTRLTVL.

J is TRBJ2-1 and V is TRBV29-1, with 10 bases fitting TRBD2. Germline CDR1 SQVTM, CDR2 ANQGSEA. This CDR3 comprises 14 residues. With 6 bases clipped from V and 0 bases from J, the junction kept 2 bases outside the gene matches. CDR3: CSVRTSGSYNEQFF. CDR3 sequence (DNA): TGCAGCGTCCGGACTAGCGGCTCCTACAATGAGCAGTTCTTC.

This sequence joins TRBV2 and TRBJ1-4, with TRBD1 identical over 8 bases. J gave up 5 bases and V 7 bases, and 6 bases lay outside the gene matches. The length of the CDR3 is 14 residues. Looked up from germline, CDR1 is SNHLY and CDR2 is FYNNEI. The CDR3 spells CASNRDRINEKLFF. CDR3 nucleotides: TGTGCCAGCAACAGGGACAGGATAAATGAAAAACTGTTTTTT.

The rearrangement joins TRBV6-1 to TRBJ2-7, with D tentatively TRBD2 (6 bases). There are 17 residues in the CDR3. Trimming cost V 0 bases and J 2 bases, with 17 bases left between them. The germline V gene encodes CDR1 MNHNS and CDR2 SASEGT. CDR3 sequence: CASSEAGSGPPPYEQYF. The CDR3 DNA follows: TGTGCCAGCAGTGAAGCGGGTAGCGGTCCTCCCCCCTACGAGCAGTACTTC.

This chain joins TRBV2 and TRBJ1-2; 7 nucleotides line up with TRBD1. The CDR3 loop spans 15 amino acids. V dropped 8 bases and J dropped 0; count of bases not matched to a gene: 9. Germline-derived CDR1 and CDR2 are SNHLY and FYNNEI. The CDR3 nucleotides read TGTGCCAGCGGTAGGGACAGTCAATCTAACTATGGCTACACCTTC. Residues: CASGRDSQSNYGYTF.

This chain uses TRBV29-1 with TRBJ2-7; possibly TRBD1 for D (5 bases). The CDR3 length is 13 residues. V shed 3 bases and J shed 3 bases, with 12 bases lying between them. Germline CDR1 is SQVTM and CDR2 is ANQGSEA. CDR3 loop: CSVEKDTDYEQYF. CDR3 bases: TGCAGCGTTGAGAAGGACACCGACTACGAGCAGTACTTC.

The V gene is TRBV7-3, the J gene TRBJ2-1; D might be TRBD2 (6 bases). CDR3 length: 13 amino acids. V lost 6 bases and J 7 bases, leaving 13 bases between the germline ends. Per germline, CDR1 SGHTA and CDR2 FQGTGA. DNA for the CDR3: TGTGCCAGCAGTCCCGGAGCGGGTAATGAGCAGTTCTTC. Translation: CASSPGAGNEQFF.

This clone was observed a single time. The rearrangement joins TRBV6-6 to TRBJ1-1, with 12 nucleotides matching TRBD1. With 2 bases clipped from V and 8 bases from J, the junction kept 6 bases outside the gene matches. The germline V gene encodes CDR1 MNHNY and CDR2 SVGAGI (reference sequence). This CDR3 region has 15 residues. This CDR3 is CASSYGGTGGAEAFF. The DNA for the CDR3 is TGTGCCAGCAGTTACGGCGGGACAGGGGGCGCGGAAGCTTTCTTT.

The V gene is TRBV30, the J gene TRBJ2-5; tentatively, D is TRBD2 (7 bases). Deletions cut 6 bases from V and 4 bases from J, with 15 bases between. The germline V gene encodes CDR1 GTSNPN and CDR2 SVGIG (reference sequence). The CDR3 is 13 amino acids. For the CDR3, the DNA is TGTGCCTGTTCTGGGGGGGCTGCAGAGACCCAGTACTTC. This gives the protein CACSGGAAETQYF. The variable domain in full, with the rest retrieved from reference TRBV30 and TRBJ2-5, is SQTIHQWPATLVQPVGSPLSLECTVEGTSNPNLYWYRQAAGRGLQLLFYSVGIGQISSEVPQNLSASRPQDRQFILSSKKLLLSDSGFYLCACSGGAAETQYFGPGTRLLVL.

The chain uses TRBV3-1 (or the pseudogene TRBV3-2) and TRBJ2-7; 12 bases fit TRBD1. The CDR3 covers 13 residues. Germline lookup yields CDR1 LGHDT and CDR2 YNNKEL (reference sequence). The ends lost 4 bases at V and 12 bases at J; junction bases unmatched: 7. CDR3 region: CASSLRDRGLWYF. CDR3 coding DNA: TGTGCCAGCAGCCTTCGGGACAGGGGGCTATGGTACTTC.

V gene TRBV9 combines with J gene TRBJ2-3, with 12 bases lining up with TRBD2. V dropped 0 bases and J dropped 2; count of bases not matched to a gene: 10. CDR3 size: 19 residues. Germline CDR1 and CDR2: SGDLS and YYNGEE. Written as DNA, the CDR3 is TGTGCCAGCAGCGTAGATGTGGGTCTAGCGGGAGGGGCCACAGATACGCAGTATTTT. Translated: CASSVDVGLAGGATDTQYF.

The chain recombines TRBV28 with TRBJ2-3; 8 nucleotides agree with TRBD1. V dropped 4 bases and J dropped 0; count of bases not matched to a gene: 6. Per the germline V gene, CDR1 is MDHEN and CDR2 is SYDVKM. The CDR3 spans 16 residues. CDR3 nucleotides: TGTGCCAGCAGTTCAGACAGGGGCCCTAGCACAGATACGCAGTATTTT. Its translation: CASSSDRGPSTDTQYF.

The J gene is TRBJ1-1, the V gene TRBV29-1; D is uncertain. The V gene's germline CDR1 is SQVTM and CDR2 ANQGSEA. This CDR3 comprises 12 residues. Trimming left V 2 bases short and J 8 bases short, with 12 bases between. The CDR3 bases are TGCAGCGTTGAATCGCAGGCGGGAGAAGCTTTCTTT. Protein product: CSVESQAGEAFF.

The chain couples TRBV7-8 to TRBJ2-7, with TRBD1 matching 9 bases. With V trimmed by 3 bases and J by 5 bases, 5 bases remained unmatched. Germline V gene lookup returns CDR1 SGHVS and CDR2 FQNEAQ. The CDR3 covers 14 residues. In DNA, the CDR3 is TGTGCCAGCAGCTTCGGGACAGGGAGCAACGAGCAGTACTTC. Translation: CASSFGTGSNEQYF. The full variable domain, with the rest looked up from reference TRBV7-8 and TRBJ2-7, is GAGVSQSPRYKVAKRGQDVALRCDPISGHVSLFWYQQALGQGPEFLTYFQNEAQLDKSGLPSDRFFAERPEGSVSTLKIQRTQQEDSAVYLCASSFGTGSNEQYFGPGTRLTVT.

The J gene is TRBJ2-2, the V gene TRBV27; D possibly corresponds to TRBD1 (6 bases). CDR3 length: 14 amino acids. The V end was cut by 8 bases, the J end by 4 bases, with 14 bases between. In germline, CDR1 is MNHEY, CDR2 SMNVEV (reference sequence). Written as DNA, the CDR3 is TGTGCCAGCTCAACCACCAGGGGCACCGGGGAGCTGTTTTTT. Its translation is CASSTTRGTGELFF.

J is TRBJ2-3 and V is TRBV29-1; TRBD1 is a possible D gene (5 bases). This CDR3 contains 14 residues. V lost 4 bases and J 5 bases, leaving 16 bases between the germline ends. CDR1 and CDR2 (germline): SQVTM, ANQGSEA. DNA for the CDR3: TGCAGCGTTGTAGGGGAATCGTTAGAAGATACGCAGTATTTT. It encodes CSVVGESLEDTQYF.

The rearrangement joins TRBV5-1 to TRBJ2-1, with 12 bases matching TRBD2. J was trimmed by 9 bases and V by 2 bases; bases with no gene match: 6. Germline CDR1 reads SGHRS; CDR2 reads YFSETQ. This CDR3 has 15 residues. The CDR3 loop is CASSFGLAGGREQFF. The DNA of the CDR3 is TGCGCCAGCAGCTTTGGGCTAGCGGGAGGGCGTGAGCAGTTCTTC.